This TCR beta chain was obtained from a study of T cell responses to AZD1222 COVID-19 vaccine. Looked up from germline, CDR1 is MNHNS and CDR2 is SASEGT. The germline V and J ends were trimmed by 4 bases and 3 bases, with 15 bases remaining between them. The CDR3 length is 16 residues. Sequencing used immunoSEQ multiplex PCR; TCRdb keeps in-frame clones, though not all of them. Found here are 100,000 or so clones, just over 85% of them singletons; the top ten hold approximately 1.5%. The receptor was derived from an adult in good health. V and J are TRBV6-1 and TRBJ1-4; D ambiguous. This specimen was peripheral blood, taken on day 0 of AZD1222 vaccination. CDR3 residues: CASSGHGSGPNEKLFF. For the CDR3, the DNA is TGTGCCAGCAGTGGGCACGGTAGTGGGCCTAATGAAAAACTGTTTTTT.